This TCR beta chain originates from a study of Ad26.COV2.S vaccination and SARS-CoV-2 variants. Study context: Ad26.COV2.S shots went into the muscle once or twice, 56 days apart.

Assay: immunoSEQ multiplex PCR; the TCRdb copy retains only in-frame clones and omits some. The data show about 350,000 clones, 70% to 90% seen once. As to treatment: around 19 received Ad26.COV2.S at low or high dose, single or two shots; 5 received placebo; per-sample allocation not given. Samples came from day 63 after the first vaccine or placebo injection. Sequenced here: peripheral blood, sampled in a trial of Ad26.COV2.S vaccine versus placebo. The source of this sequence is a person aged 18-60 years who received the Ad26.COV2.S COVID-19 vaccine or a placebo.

The chain's CDR3 is CASSLLDSTGELFF. The CDR3 bases are TGCGCCAGCAGCCTTCTCGACAGCACCGGGGAGCTGTTTTTT. The chain combines TRBV4-3 with TRBJ2-2; weak D call: TRBD1 (5 bases). Germline values: CDR1 LGHNA, CDR2 YSLEER. This CDR3 region has 14 residues. V was shortened by 4 bases and J by 4 bases, with 10 bases between the two germline ends.